The clone carrying this T cell receptor beta chain was counted only a few times. Its specificity is not known. Use of 60 Vbeta and 13 Jbeta primers characterized the PCR. Authors' analysis steps: Later, roughly 77 million unique TCR beta chains were counted in an analysis, and about 10 million of them were shared. Only in-frame clones appear in the TCRdb table, and some are missing; sequencing was by immunoSEQ multiplex PCR. V and J calls plus clone size are reproduced from that table; the DNA served to infer D and trimming. The data show over 150,000 clones, about 71% seen once. This entry comes from a study of cytomegalovirus exposure and HLA in healthy donors. V lost 7 bases and J 1 base, leaving 11 bases between the germline ends. The CDR3 is made up of 13 amino acids. Germline CDR1 reads SGDLS; CDR2 reads YYNGEE. Study conclusions and caveats: Later analysis showed TCR association rates varying by HLA locus, highest for DRB1 and lowest for HLA-C.

Sequenced material: PBMCs. The gene calls are TRBV9 and TRBJ1-1, with a weak D call TRBD1 (5 bases). This sequence was found in a woman aged 40 to 49 in good health and CMV-seropositive. CDR3 nucleotide sequence: TGTGCCAGCGGCCGGACAACGAACACTGAAGCTTTCTTT. It specifies CASGRTTNTEAFF. The whole variable domain, remainder taken from reference TRBV9 and TRBJ1-1, is DSGVTQTPKHLITATGQRVTLRCSPRSGDLSVYWYQQSLDQGLQFLIQYYNGEERAKGNILERFSAQQFPDLHSELNLSSLELGDSALYFCASGRTTNTEAFFGQGTRLTVV.